This T cell receptor beta chain was identified during a study of human thymus T cells. Resected material from corrective heart surgery provided the thymus tissue analysed. Corrective surgery for congenital heart defects was being performed on the healthy Finnish infants who were the donors. Repertoires were generated with immunoSEQ multiplex PCR, while TCRdb's copy carries only in-frame clones and drops some. The profile covers about 78,000 clones, with around 96% appearing a single time and 0.031% taken by the ten largest. The CDR3 is made up of 14 amino acids. Overall study results and limits: Related work found strong thymic repertoire overlap between unrelated individuals.

In this sample, this clone turned up once. What it binds is not known. This TCR was sampled from a boy under two years old with a congenital heart defect but otherwise immunologically healthy. Sequencing was performed on thymus tissue. The chain has TRBV21-1 and TRBJ2-1; the table calls TRBD1, which could not be checked here. TRBV21-1 counts as a pseudogene. The CDR3 DNA is TGTGCCAGCAGCAACCCACAGGGTTACAATGAGCAGTTCTTC. This codes for CASSNPQGYNEQFF.